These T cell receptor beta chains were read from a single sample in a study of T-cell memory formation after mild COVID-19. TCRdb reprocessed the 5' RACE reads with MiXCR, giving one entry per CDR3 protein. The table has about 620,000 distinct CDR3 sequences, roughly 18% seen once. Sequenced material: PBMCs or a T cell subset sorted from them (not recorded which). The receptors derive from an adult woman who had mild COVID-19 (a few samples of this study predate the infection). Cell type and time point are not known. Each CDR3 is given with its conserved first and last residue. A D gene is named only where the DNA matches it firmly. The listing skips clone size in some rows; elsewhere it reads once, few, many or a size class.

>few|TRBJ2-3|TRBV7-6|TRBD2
TGTGCCAGCAGCTCGGTGATGACTAGCGTGCCCACAGATACGCAGTATTTT
CASSSVMTSVPTDTQYF
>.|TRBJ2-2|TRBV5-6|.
TGTGCCAGCAGCCTGTATCTTGGGCCCGGGGAGCTGTTTTTT
CASSLYLGPGELFF
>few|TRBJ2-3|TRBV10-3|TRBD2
TGTGCCATCAGTGAGCCCTTGGCGGGAGCTTGGGGCACAGATACGCAGTATTTT
CAISEPLAGAWGTDTQYF
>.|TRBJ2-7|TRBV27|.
TGTGCCAGCAGTTCCAGGGTCTCCTACGAGCAGTACTTC
CASSSRVSYEQYF
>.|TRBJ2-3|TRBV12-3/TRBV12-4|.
TGTGCCAGCAGTTCGACGGCACAGAGTAGCACAGATACGCAGTATTTT
CASSSTAQSSTDTQYF
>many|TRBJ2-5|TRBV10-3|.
TGTGCCATCAGTGAGGATGGACAATCGGCCCAGTACTTC
CAISEDGQSAQYF
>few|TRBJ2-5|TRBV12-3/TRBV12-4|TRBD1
TGTGCCAGCAGTTCCCGGACAGGGCGGGTCAGGGAGACCCAGTACTTC
CASSSRTGRVRETQYF
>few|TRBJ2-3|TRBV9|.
TGTGCCAGCAGCGTACAGCAACGCACAGATACGCAGTATTTT
CASSVQQRTDTQYF
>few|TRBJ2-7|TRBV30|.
TGTGCCTGGAGTGTACGGAAGGCCTCCTACGAGCAGTACTTC
CAWSVRKASYEQYF
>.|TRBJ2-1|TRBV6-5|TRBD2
TGTGCCAGTAAATTAAGCGGGGGGGTGCGGAATGAGCAGTTCTTC
CASKLSGGVRNEQFF
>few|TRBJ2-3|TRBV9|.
TGTGCCAGCAGCGTAGAGGGGGATCGTAGCAGGTTTAGCACAGATACGCAGTATTTT
CASSVEGDRSRFSTDTQYF
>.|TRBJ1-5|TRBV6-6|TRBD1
TGTGCCAGCAGTTACGGGACAGGGGACAATCAGCCCCAGCATTTT
CASSYGTGDNQPQHF
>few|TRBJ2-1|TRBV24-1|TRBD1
TGTGCCTCGGCCGGGACAGGGACCCCATCTTCTTACAATGAGCAGTTCTTC
CASAGTGTPSSYNEQFF
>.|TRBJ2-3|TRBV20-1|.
TGCAGTGCTAGAACAGGGTTGCTTACTAGCACAGATACGCAGTATTTT
CSARTGLLTSTDTQYF
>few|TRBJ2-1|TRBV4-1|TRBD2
TGCGCCAGCAGCCCGGGGGGGGCCCAGGGGCAGTTCTTC
CASSPGGAQGQFF
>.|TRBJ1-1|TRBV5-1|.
TGCGCCAGCAGGGAGGGAGAGGGTCGGGATTCGGCTTTCTTT
CASREGEGRDSAFF
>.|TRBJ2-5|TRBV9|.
TGTGCCAGCAGCGCCGATGATTCAGGGACCCAGTACTTC
CASSADDSGTQYF
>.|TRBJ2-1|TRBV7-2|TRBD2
TGTGCCAGCAGACAAGGCGGGACTAGCGGCTTAAGGGCCAATGAGCAGTTCTTC
CASRQGGTSGLRANEQFF
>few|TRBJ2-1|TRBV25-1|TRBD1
TGTGCCAGCAGTGAAGTCACCTCCGGTGGGACAGGGGTCTACAATGAGCAGTTCTTC
CASSEVTSGGTGVYNEQFF
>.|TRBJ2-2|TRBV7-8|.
TGTGCCAGCCAGCCGGGGTTGTCCGGGGAGCTGTTTTTT
CASQPGLSGELFF
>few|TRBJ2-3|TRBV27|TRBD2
TGTGCCAGCAGCTTAACCTCAACCGGGACTAGCGTAGATACGCAGTATTTT
CASSLTSTGTSVDTQYF
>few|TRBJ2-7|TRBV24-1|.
TGTGCCACCAGTGAGGCACCGGGGGAGCAGTACTTC
CATSEAPGEQYF
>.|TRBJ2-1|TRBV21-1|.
TGTGCCAGCAGCAAATTATGGAATGAGCAGTTCTTC
CASSKLWNEQFF
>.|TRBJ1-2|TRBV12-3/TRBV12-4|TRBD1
TGTGCCAGCAGGCCACCGGGACAGGGCTTCGATGGCTACACCTTC
CASRPPGQGFDGYTF
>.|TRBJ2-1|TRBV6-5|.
TGTGCCAGCAGTTATTCTTCCGGGAGTTATGAGCAGTTCTTC
CASSYSSGSYEQFF
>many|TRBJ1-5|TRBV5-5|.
TGTGCCAGCAGCTTGTTGAGGGAGGATCAGCCCCAGCATTTT
CASSLLREDQPQHF
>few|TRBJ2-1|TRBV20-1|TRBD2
TGCAGTGTCGGGCTAGCGGGGGACAATGAGCAGTTCTTC
CSVGLAGDNEQFF
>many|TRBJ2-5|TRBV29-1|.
TGCAGCGTTGAAGGGCCAGGGATGGAGACCCAGTACTTC
CSVEGPGMETQYF
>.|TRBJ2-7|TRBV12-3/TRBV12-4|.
TGTGCCTGCGGCGAGGGCTACGAGCAGTACTTC
CACGEGYEQYF
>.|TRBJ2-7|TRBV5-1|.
TGCGCCAGCAGCTTCTGGGACGGCTCCGAGCAGTACTTC
CASSFWDGSEQYF
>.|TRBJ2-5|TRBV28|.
TGTGCCAGCAGTTTACTGCGGGAACAAGAGACCCAGTACTTC
CASSLLREQETQYF
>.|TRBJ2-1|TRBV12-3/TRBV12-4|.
TGTGCCAGCAGTGAGACAGCGAAGCAGTTCTTC
CASSETAKQFF
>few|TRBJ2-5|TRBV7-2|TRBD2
TGTGCCAGCAGCCAAGGATTAGCGGGACTGGAACGGGAGACCCAGTACTTC
CASSQGLAGLERETQYF
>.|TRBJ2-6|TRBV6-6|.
TGTGCCAGCAGTTACTCGACATCATCTGGGGCCAACGTCCTGACTTTC
CASSYSTSSGANVLTF
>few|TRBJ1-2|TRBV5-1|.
TGCGCCAGCAGCTTGGAGGGAAAGGGCTATGGCTACACCTTC
CASSLEGKGYGYTF
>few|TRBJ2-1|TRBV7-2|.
TGTGCCAGCAGCTTCACCAGAGACTACAATGAGCAGTTCTTC
CASSFTRDYNEQFF
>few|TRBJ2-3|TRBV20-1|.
TGCAGTGCGCAAGGGCAAGATACGCAGTATTTT
CSAQGQDTQYF
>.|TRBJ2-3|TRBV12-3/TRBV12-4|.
TGTGCCAGCAGTTTTTGGCGAACTAGCACAGATACGCAGTATTTT
CASSFWRTSTDTQYF
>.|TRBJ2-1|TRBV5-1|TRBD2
TGCGCCAGCAGCTTTACTAGCGGGGTTTACAATGAGCAGTTCTTC
CASSFTSGVYNEQFF
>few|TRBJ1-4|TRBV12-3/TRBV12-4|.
TGTGCCAGCAGTTATACCCGACTGACTCAGAGAGGTGAAAAACTGTTTTTT
CASSYTRLTQRGEKLFF
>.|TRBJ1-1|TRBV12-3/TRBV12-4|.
TGTGCCAGCAGTTTATCAAGTAGGGCTGAAGCTTTCTTT
CASSLSSRAEAFF
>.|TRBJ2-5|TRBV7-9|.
TGTGCCAGCAGCTCCGGGCCGCGGCCTCAAGAGACCCAGTACTTC
CASSSGPRPQETQYF
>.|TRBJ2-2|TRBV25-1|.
TGTGCCAGCAGTGAATCTCACAGGGAAATTGGGGAGCTGTTTTTT
CASSESHREIGELFF
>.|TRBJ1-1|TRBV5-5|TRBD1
TGTGCCAGCAGCGGGACAGGGGGAAGCACTGAAGCTTTCTTT
CASSGTGGSTEAFF
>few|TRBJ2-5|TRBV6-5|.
TGTGCCAGCAGTTACGGCGTAGGAGAGACCCAGTACTTC
CASSYGVGETQYF
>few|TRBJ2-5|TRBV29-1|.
TGCAGCGTTCGAAAGGCAAATCAAGAGACCCAGTACTTC
CSVRKANQETQYF
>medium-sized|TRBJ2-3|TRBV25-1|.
TGTGCCAGCAGCTCTAGCGTGGAGAGAACAGATACGCAGTATTTT
CASSSSVERTDTQYF
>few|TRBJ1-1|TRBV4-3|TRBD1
TGCGCCAGCAGCCTCCTGGGACAGGGGCCCCAAAAAGCTTTCTTT
CASSLLGQGPQKAFF
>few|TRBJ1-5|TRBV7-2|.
TGTGCCAGCAGCTTAGCGGCTAGCCAGCCCCAGCATTTT
CASSLAASQPQHF
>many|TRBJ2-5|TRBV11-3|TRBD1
TGTGCCAGCAGTAAAACAGGGGGCGAAGAGACCCAGTACTTC
CASSKTGGEETQYF
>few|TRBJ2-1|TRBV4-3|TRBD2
TGCGCCAGCAGCCAAGCTAGCGGGCCCCTCTCCTACAATGAGCAGTTCTTC
CASSQASGPLSYNEQFF
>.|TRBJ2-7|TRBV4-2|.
TGTGCCAGCAGCCAGTACGAGCAGTACTTC
CASSQYEQYF
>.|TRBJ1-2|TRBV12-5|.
TGTGCTAGTGATGGGCAGGGCTATGGCTACACCTTC
CASDGQGYGYTF
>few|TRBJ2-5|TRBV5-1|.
TGCGCCAGCAGCTTGACAGAAAAAGAGACCCAGTACTTC
CASSLTEKETQYF
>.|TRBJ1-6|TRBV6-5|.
TGTGCCAGCAGTTACTGGAAGGACTCCTATTCACCCCTCCACTTT
CASSYWKDSYSPLHF
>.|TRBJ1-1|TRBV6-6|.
TGTGCCAGCAGTGCCTCAGGGAGGTTGGCTGAAGCTTTCTTT
CASSASGRLAEAFF
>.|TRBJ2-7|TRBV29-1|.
TGCAGCGCCTCGGCGGCCATAGGGTACGAGCAGTACTTC
CSASAAIGYEQYF
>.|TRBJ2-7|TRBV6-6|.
TGTGCCAGCAGTTACTCGAGTAGGAGGCCCTCCTACGAGCAGTACTTC
CASSYSSRRPSYEQYF
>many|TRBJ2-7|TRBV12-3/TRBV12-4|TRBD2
TGTGCCAGCACCTATAGCGGGAGCCACTCCTACGAGCAGTACTTC
CASTYSGSHSYEQYF